The 18 T cell receptor beta chains below were found in one sample sequenced in a study of chemoradiotherapy in HPV16-positive cancers. Sequencing used immunoSEQ multiplex PCR; TCRdb keeps in-frame clones, though not all of them. The sample records some 27,000 clones, approximately 92% being singletons. The specimen was blood, collected from a patient who underwent chemoradiotherapy. Source of these receptors: a human donor with HPV-associated anogenital cancer.

The chain is built from TRBV10-3 and TRBJ1-1, with D unclear. This CDR3 is 13 amino acids long. Trimming removed 0 bases at V and 7 bases at J, with 9 bases between. Germline CDR1 and CDR2: ENHRY and SYGVKD. DNA for the CDR3: TGTGCCATCAGTGAGTCAAAGGGTAATGAAGCTTTCTTT. It translates to CAISESKGNEAFF.

The chain carries TRBV30 and TRBJ2-1, with D possibly TRBD2 on 6 matching bases. Germline V gene sequence: CDR1 GTSNPN, CDR2 SVGIG (reference sequence). Trimming pared 0 bases from V and 7 bases from J, leaving 10 bases between. The length of the CDR3 is 13 residues. The CDR3 DNA follows: TGTGCCTGGAGTGTACGAAGCGGGAATGAGCAGTTCTTC. As protein: CAWSVRSGNEQFF. The whole variable domain, filled in from reference TRBV30 and TRBJ2-1, reads SQTIHQWPATLVQPVGSPLSLECTVEGTSNPNLYWYRQAAGRGLQLLFYSVGIGQISSEVPQNLSASRPQDRQFILSSKKLLLSDSGFYLCAWSVRSGNEQFFGPGTRLTVL.

This chain links TRBV7-3 with TRBJ2-3; possibly TRBD1 or TRBD2 for D (5 bases each). Trimming stripped 0 bases from V and 1 base from J, with 5 bases between. CDR1 is SGHTA, CDR2 FQGTGA, per germline. The CDR3 has 14 amino acids. Written as DNA, the CDR3 is TGTGCCAGCAGCTTAACGGGGGGCACAGATACGCAGTATTTT. It specifies CASSLTGGTDTQYF.

The chain couples TRBV5-6 to TRBJ1-5; D is possibly TRBD1 (6 bases). Trimming shortened V by 2 bases and J by 4 bases, and 10 bases separated the two germline ends. The CDR3 covers 14 residues. Germline loops: CDR1 SGHDT, CDR2 YYEEEE. The CDR3 DNA follows: TGTGCCAGCAGCTTACAGGGCCAGAATCAGCCCCAGCATTTT. Amino acid sequence: CASSLQGQNQPQHF. The whole variable domain, filled in from reference TRBV5-6 and TRBJ1-5, reads DAGVTQSPTHLIKTRGQQVTLRCSPKSGHDTVSWYQQALGQGPQFIFQYYEEEERQRGNFPDRFSGHQFPNYSSELNVNALLLGDSALYLCASSLQGQNQPQHFGDGTRLSIL.

This sequence joins TRBV28 and TRBJ2-7; the D gene could be TRBD1 or TRBD2 (8 bases each). The CDR3 loop spans 16 amino acids. CDR1 MDHEN and CDR2 SYDVKM come from the germline V gene. Trimming removed 6 bases from V and 5 bases from J, with 23 bases in between. CDR3 region: CASSQTGDFGGDEQYF. The CDR3 DNA is TGTGCCAGCAGCCAGACAGGGGACTTCGGGGGGGACGAGCAGTACTTC.

The genes are TRBV11-1 and TRBJ2-3; 9 bases are shared with TRBD2. Germline CDR1 SGHAT, CDR2 FQDESV (reference sequence). Trimming took 3 bases from V and 3 from J; bases not matched to a gene: 13. The CDR3 has 18 amino acids. The CDR3, as DNA: TGTGCCAGCAGCTTGGCTAGCGGGGCCCGGGCGGGGACAGATACGCAGTATTTT. It is translated as CASSLASGARAGTDTQYF.

As regards this clone: The junction departs from the called germline gene at one end, perhaps through a read error. The rearrangement links TRBV7-7 to TRBJ2-7; 8 bases match TRBD1. Germline CDR1 is SSHAT and CDR2 is FNYEAQ (reference sequence). The CDR3 is made up of 15 amino acids. As DNA, the CDR3 is TGTGCTAGCAGCTTAGGGCAGGGGGCAACCTACGAGCAGTACTTC. Translated: CASSLGQGATYEQYF.

The genes are TRBV6-5 and TRBJ2-7; 7 bases are a match to TRBD1. V shed 8 bases, J shed 2 bases, and the junction held 6 bases outside the gene matches. CDR3 length equals 13 residues. Germline CDR1 and CDR2: MNHEY and SVGAGI. The CDR3 nucleotides read TGTGCCAGCGGAGAGGGGGCTACCTACGAGCAGTACTTC. Protein sequence: CASGEGATYEQYF.

The chain combines TRBV6-1 with TRBJ2-2; D is perhaps TRBD2 (6 bases). CDR3 length equals 15 residues. Germline CDR1 is MNHNS and CDR2 is SASEGT. V lost 8 bases, J lost 3 bases, and 16 bases lay in between. The CDR3 here is CASRRGPQDTGELFF. Here the CDR3 DNA reads TGTGCCAGCCGGAGGGGACCCCAAGACACCGGGGAGCTGTTTTTT.

The J gene is TRBJ2-7, the V gene TRBV7-2, with D perhaps being TRBD1 or TRBD2 (5 bases each). Germline CDR1 SGHTA, CDR2 FQGNSA. The CDR3 has 16 amino acids. V lost 2 bases to trimming and J lost 0 bases, with 14 bases between them. The CDR3 region is CASSLSGTQSSYEQYF. In nucleotides, the CDR3 is TGTGCCAGCAGCTTAAGTGGGACCCAGAGCTCCTACGAGCAGTACTTC.

This chain joins TRBV2 and TRBJ1-5, with D unclear. This CDR3 has 13 amino acids. CDR1 is SNHLY, CDR2 FYNNEI, per germline. V was shortened by 7 bases and J by 3 bases, with 10 bases between the two germline ends. CDR3 protein: CASNNIDNQPQHF. In DNA form, the CDR3 reads TGTGCCAGCAATAACATAGACAATCAGCCCCAGCATTTT. The complete variable domain, with remaining parts taken from reference TRBV2 and TRBJ1-5, reads EPEVTQTPSHQVTQMGQEVILRCVPISNHLYFYWYRQILGQKVEFLVSFYNNEISEKSEIFDDQFSVERPDGSNFTLKIRSTKLEDSAMYFCASNNIDNQPQHFGDGTRLSIL.

The rearrangement uses TRBV18 and TRBJ2-7; TRBD1 might be the D (5 bases). The germline CDR1 and CDR2 sequences are KGHSH and LQKENI. With 3 bases removed from V and 5 bases from J, the gap between germline ends came to 11 bases. The CDR3 spans 13 residues. The CDR3 region has the DNA TGTGCCAGCTCACCTAGTCTAGGGGACGAGCAGTACTTC. Translated, it gives CASSPSLGDEQYF.

The chain employs TRBV6-4 and TRBJ1-4, with D hard to call. The CDR3 has 9 residues. Trimming left V 7 bases short and J 13 bases short, with 7 bases between. CDR1 and CDR2 (germline): MRHNA, SNTAGT. The chain's CDR3 is CASIGILFF. CDR3 in DNA: TGTGCCAGCATAGGTATACTGTTTTTT.

This clone was observed a single time. The chain carries TRBV25-1 and TRBJ2-7; either TRBD1 or TRBD2 may supply D (6 bases each). CDR3 length equals 16 residues. Per the germline V gene, CDR1 is MGHDK and CDR2 is SYGVNS. V lost 1 base to trimming and J lost 2 bases, with 15 bases between them. CDR3 nucleotides: TGTGCCAGCAGTGAATCAGGGGCGGGACTTCCCTACGAGCAGTACTTC. Protein product: CASSESGAGLPYEQYF.

The chain is built from TRBV29-1 and TRBJ1-1; D unresolved. CDR3 length: 11 residues. V lost 3 bases and J 4 bases, leaving 6 bases between the germline ends. CDR1 SQVTM and CDR2 ANQGSEA come from the germline V gene. The CDR3 is CSVDWGTEAFF. CDR3 sequence (DNA): TGCAGCGTTGACTGGGGCACTGAAGCTTTCTTT.

The V gene is TRBV4-3, the J gene TRBJ2-4; TRBD1 matches at 10 bases. Germline V lookup: CDR1 LGHNA, CDR2 YSLEER. V lost 3 bases, J lost 4 bases, and 6 bases stayed unmatched. The CDR3 is 16 residues long. The CDR3 coding sequence is TGCGCCAGCAGCCACCGGGACAGGGGTCCAAAAAACATTCAGTACTTC. Translation gives CASSHRDRGPKNIQYF.

CDR3 nucleotides: TGTGCCAGCAGCTCACCAGGGGTTGGCCTATACAATGAGCAGTTCTTC. Its translation: CASSSPGVGLYNEQFF. V is TRBV5-6 and J is TRBJ2-1; the D gene is possibly TRBD1 (6 bases). Germline V gene sequence: CDR1 SGHDT, CDR2 YYEEEE. The CDR3 is 16 amino acids. The V and J ends lost 3 bases and 4 bases respectively, with 17 bases between them.

The chain carries TRBV10-3 and TRBJ1-1; D possibly corresponds to TRBD1 (6 bases). Germline V gene data show CDR1 as ENHRY and CDR2 as SYGVKD. This CDR3 spans 15 amino acids. Between the trimmed V and J ends, which lost 10 bases and 1 base, there was a span of 19 bases. In DNA, the CDR3 is TGTGCCAGCGCCCTCAGGGAGGGGGGGAACACTGAAGCTTTCTTT. Its protein is CASALREGGNTEAFF.